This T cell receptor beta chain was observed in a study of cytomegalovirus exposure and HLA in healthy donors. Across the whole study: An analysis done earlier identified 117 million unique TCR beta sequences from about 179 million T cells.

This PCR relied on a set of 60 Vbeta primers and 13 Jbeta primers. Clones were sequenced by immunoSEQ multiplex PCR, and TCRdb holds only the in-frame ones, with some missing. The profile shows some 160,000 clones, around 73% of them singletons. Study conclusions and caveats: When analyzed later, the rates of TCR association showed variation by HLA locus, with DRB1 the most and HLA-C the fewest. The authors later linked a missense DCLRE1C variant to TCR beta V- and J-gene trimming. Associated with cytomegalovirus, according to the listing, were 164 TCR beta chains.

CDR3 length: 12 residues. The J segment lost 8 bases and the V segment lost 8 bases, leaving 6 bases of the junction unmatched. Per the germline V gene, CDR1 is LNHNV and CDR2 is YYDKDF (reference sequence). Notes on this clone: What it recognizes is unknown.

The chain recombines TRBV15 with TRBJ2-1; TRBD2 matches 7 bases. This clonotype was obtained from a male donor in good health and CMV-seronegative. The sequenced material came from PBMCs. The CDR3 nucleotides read TGTGCCACCTCCCAGGGAGGGTATGAGCAGTTCTTC. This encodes CATSQGGYEQFF. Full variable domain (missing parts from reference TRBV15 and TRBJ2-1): DAMVIQNPRYQVTQFGKPVTLSCSQTLNHNVMYWYQQKSSQAPKLLFHYYDKDFNNEADTPDNFQSRRPNTSFCFLDIRSPGLGDTAMYLCATSQGGYEQFFGPGTRLTVL.